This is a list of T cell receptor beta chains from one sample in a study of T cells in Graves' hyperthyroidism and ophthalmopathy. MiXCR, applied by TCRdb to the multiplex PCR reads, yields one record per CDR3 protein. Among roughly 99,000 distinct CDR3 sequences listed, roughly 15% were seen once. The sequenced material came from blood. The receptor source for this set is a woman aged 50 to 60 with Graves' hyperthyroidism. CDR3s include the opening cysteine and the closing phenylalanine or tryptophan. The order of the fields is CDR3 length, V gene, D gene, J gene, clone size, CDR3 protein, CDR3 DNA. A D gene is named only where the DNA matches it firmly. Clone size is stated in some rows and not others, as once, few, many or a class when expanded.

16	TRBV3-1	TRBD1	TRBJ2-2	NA	CASSQVTGGNTGELFF	TGTGCCAGCAGCCAAGTAACAGGGGGGAACACCGGGGAGCTGTTTTTT
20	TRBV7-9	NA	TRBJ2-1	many	CASSYPLGELESRSYNEQFF	TGTGCCAGCAGCTATCCCCTGGGGGAGTTGGAGTCCCGCTCCTACAATGAGCAGTTCTTC
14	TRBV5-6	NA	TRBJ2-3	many	CASSLGHLTDTQYF	TGTGCCAGCAGCTTGGGCCATCTCACAGATACGCAGTATTTT
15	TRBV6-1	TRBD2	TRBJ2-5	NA	CASSEAAGGLETQYF	TGTGCCAGCAGTGAAGCGGCGGGAGGATTAGAGACCCAGTACTTC
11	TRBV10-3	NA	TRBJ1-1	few	CAITRNGEAFF	TGTGCCATCACTCGCAACGGTGAAGCTTTCTTT
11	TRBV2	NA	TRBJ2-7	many	CASSFLYEQYF	TGTGCCAGCAGTTTTCTCTACGAGCAGTACTTC
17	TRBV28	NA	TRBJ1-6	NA	CASTDGLWRTGGSPLHF	TGTGCCAGCACCGACGGACTTTGGCGAACCGGGGGTTCACCCCTCCACTTT
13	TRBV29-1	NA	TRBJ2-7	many	CSVGLGQAYEQYF	TGCAGCGTCGGCTTGGGACAAGCCTACGAGCAGTACTTC
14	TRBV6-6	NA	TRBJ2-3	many	CASSYGAEGDTQYF	TGTGCCAGCAGTTACGGGGCGGAGGGGGATACGCAGTATTTT
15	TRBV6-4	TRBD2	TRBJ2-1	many	CASSDGGEPHNEQFF	TGTGCCAGCAGTGACGGGGGGGAGCCCCACAATGAGCAGTTCTTC
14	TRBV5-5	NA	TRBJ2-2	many	CASSAGTNTGELFF	TGTGCCAGCAGCGCCGGGACAAACACCGGGGAGCTGTTTTTT
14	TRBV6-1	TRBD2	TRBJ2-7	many	CASSRTRFTYEQYF	TGTGCCAGCTCCAGGACTAGGTTTACCTACGAGCAGTACTTC
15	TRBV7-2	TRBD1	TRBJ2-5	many	CASSLVGQGAETQYF	TGTGCCAGCAGCTTAGTGGGTCAGGGGGCAGAGACCCAGTACTTC
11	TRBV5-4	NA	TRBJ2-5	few	CASSSRETQYF	TGTGCCAGCAGCTCACGAGAGACCCAGTACTTC
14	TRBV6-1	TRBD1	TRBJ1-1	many	CASSSPGQGAEAFF	TGTGCCAGCAGTTCTCCAGGACAGGGCGCTGAAGCTTTCTTT
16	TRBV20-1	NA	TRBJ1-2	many	CSAPPRPTSPFYGYTF	TGCAGTGCACCCCCCCGACCCACCTCGCCCTTCTATGGCTACACCTTC
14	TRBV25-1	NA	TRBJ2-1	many	CASSDRLVYNEQFF	TGTGCCAGCAGTGATAGACTAGTTTACAATGAGCAGTTCTTC
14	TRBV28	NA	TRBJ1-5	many	CASSGAGSNQPQHF	TGTGCCAGCAGTGGGGCAGGGAGCAATCAGCCCCAGCATTTT
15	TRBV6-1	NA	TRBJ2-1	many	CASGGGGQGWYEQFF	TGTGCCAGCGGGGGGGGAGGCCAGGGGTGGTATGAGCAGTTCTTC
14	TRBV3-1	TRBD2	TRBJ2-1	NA	CASSRGTSYNEQFF	TGTGCCAGCAGCAGGGGGACTAGTTACAATGAGCAGTTCTTC
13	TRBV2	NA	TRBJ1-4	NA	CASSRDHNEKLFF	TGTGCCAGCAGTCGGGACCATAATGAAAAACTGTTTTTT
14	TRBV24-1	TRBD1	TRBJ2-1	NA	CATSDTGQGNEQFF	TGTGCCACCAGTGATACGGGACAGGGTAATGAGCAGTTCTTC
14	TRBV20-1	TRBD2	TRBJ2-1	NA	CSASVTSGYNEQFF	TGCAGTGCTAGTGTGACTAGCGGGTACAATGAGCAGTTCTTC
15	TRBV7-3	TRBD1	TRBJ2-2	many	CASSGRQGLGGELFF	TGTGCCAGCAGCGGGCGACAGGGTTTGGGCGGGGAGCTGTTTTTT
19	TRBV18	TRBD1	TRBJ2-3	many	CASSPTTGGSETSLDTQYF	TGTGCCAGCTCACCGACGACAGGGGGCTCCGAGACTTCGTTGGATACGCAGTATTTT
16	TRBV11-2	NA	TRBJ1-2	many	CASSPTSGVQGYGYTF	TGTGCCAGCAGCCCGACATCGGGGGTACAGGGCTATGGCTACACCTTC
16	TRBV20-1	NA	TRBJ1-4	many	CSARDLPGPSNEKLFF	TGCAGTGCTAGAGACTTGCCGGGACCGTCGAATGAAAAACTGTTTTTT
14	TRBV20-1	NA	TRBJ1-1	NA	CSAPEAGENTEAFF	TGCAGTGCCCCGGAGGCAGGAGAGAACACTGAAGCTTTCTTT
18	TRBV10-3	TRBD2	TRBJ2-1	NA	CAISAGLAGGSQYNEQFF	TGTGCCATCAGCGCGGGACTAGCGGGAGGGAGTCAATACAATGAGCAGTTCTTC
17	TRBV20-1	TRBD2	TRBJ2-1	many	CSARSSSGGRVYNEQFF	TGCAGTGCTAGAAGCAGCTCCGGGGGGAGGGTTTACAATGAGCAGTTCTTC
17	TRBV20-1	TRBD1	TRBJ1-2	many	CSAILPGQGPLSVGYTF	TGCAGTGCTATCCTGCCGGGACAGGGACCACTATCTGTGGGCTACACCTTC
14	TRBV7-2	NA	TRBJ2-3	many	CASSLAQMPDTQYF	TGTGCCAGCAGCTTAGCGCAGATGCCAGATACGCAGTATTTT
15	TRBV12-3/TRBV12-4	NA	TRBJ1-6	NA	CASKDQSSYNSPLHF	TGTGCCAGTAAGGATCAGAGCTCCTATAATTCACCCCTCCACTTT
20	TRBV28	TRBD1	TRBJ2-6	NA	CASRPLVGDRFSPGANVLTF	TGTGCCAGCAGACCTCTTGTGGGGGACAGGTTTTCTCCTGGGGCCAACGTCCTGACTTTC
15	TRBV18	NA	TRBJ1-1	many	CASSAILERGVEAFF	TGTGCCAGCTCGGCAATTCTGGAGCGGGGGGTTGAAGCTTTCTTT
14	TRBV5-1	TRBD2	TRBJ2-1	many	CASSTQAGSNEQFF	TGCGCCAGCAGCACACAAGCGGGAAGCAATGAGCAGTTCTTC
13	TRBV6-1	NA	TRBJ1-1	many	CASSEARNTEAFF	TGTGCCAGCAGTGAAGCCAGGAACACTGAAGCTTTCTTT
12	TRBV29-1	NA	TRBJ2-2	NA	CSVANTVGELFF	TGCAGCGTTGCGAATACGGTTGGGGAGCTGTTTTTT
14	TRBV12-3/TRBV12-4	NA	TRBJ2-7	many	CASMLETASYEQYF	TGTGCCAGCATGTTGGAGACTGCCTCCTACGAGCAGTACTTC
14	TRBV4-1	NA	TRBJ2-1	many	CASSRETRANEQFF	TGCGCCAGCAGCCGGGAGACTAGAGCCAATGAGCAGTTCTTC
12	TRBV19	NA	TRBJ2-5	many	CASSMGQETQYF	TGTGCCAGTAGTATGGGACAAGAGACCCAGTACTTC